This T cell receptor (beta chain) was identified during a study of blood T cell repertoires in COVID-19. Looking at the study overall: Material from acute and convalescent COVID-19 was sourced from the United States, Italy and Spain.

Profiled with immunoSEQ multiplex PCR; TCRdb holds only in-frame clones, not every one. Of around 250,000 clones in the sample, 88% were seen once. The CDR3 length is 14 residues. CDR1 is SGDLS and CDR2 is YYNGEE in the germline V gene. Between the trimmed V and J ends, which lost 0 bases and 4 bases, there was a span of 9 bases. Exposed study participants had met a COVID-19 case within 2 weeks before entry. Specimen: PBMCs or T cells enriched from blood (not recorded which). The source is a woman between 40 and 50 years old who had been exposed to COVID-19. This sequence joins TRBV9 and TRBJ2-3, with D perhaps matching TRBD2 (5 bases). CDR3 sequence: CASSVGGPADTQYF. The CDR3 region has the DNA TGTGCCAGCAGCGTAGGCGGGCCTGCAGATACGCAGTATTTT. The complete variable domain, with remaining parts taken from reference TRBV9 and TRBJ2-3, reads DSGVTQTPKHLITATGQRVTLRCSPRSGDLSVYWYQQSLDQGLQFLIQYYNGEERAKGNILERFSAQQFPDLHSELNLSSLELGDSALYFCASSVGGPADTQYFGPGTRLTVL.